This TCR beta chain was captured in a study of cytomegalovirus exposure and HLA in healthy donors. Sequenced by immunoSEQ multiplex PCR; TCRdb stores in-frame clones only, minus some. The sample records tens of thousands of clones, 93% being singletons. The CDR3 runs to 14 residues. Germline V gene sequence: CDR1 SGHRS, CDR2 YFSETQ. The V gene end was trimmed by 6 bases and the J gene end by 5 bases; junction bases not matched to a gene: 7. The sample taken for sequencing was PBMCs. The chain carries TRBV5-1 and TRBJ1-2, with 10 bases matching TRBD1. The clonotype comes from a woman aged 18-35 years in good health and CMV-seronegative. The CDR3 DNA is TGCGCCAGCACCCAGACAGGGGGCGCGTATGGCTACACCTTC. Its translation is CASTQTGGAYGYTF.